A selection of T cell receptor beta chains follows, all from one sample in a study of OX40 agonist ivuxolimab in advanced cancers. Sequencing used immunoSEQ multiplex PCR; TCRdb keeps in-frame clones, though not all of them. The table records over 50,000 clones, approximately 77% of them present only once. Material: CD4+ or CD8+ T cells sorted from blood, obtained in a trial of the OX40 agonist ivuxolimab. These TCRs come from an adult with an advanced solid tumor such as melanoma, head and neck, liver or kidney cancer. CDR3s include the opening cysteine and the closing phenylalanine or tryptophan. D genes are given only for firm matches. Clone size is shown for a subset of rows, as once, few, many or a class of expanded clone.

j_gene,len,abundance,v_gene,d_gene,CDR3aa,CDR3nt
TRBJ2-5,17,once,TRBV9,TRBD2,CASSVGSGREVQETQYF,TGTGCCAGCAGCGTAGGGTCGGGGCGGGAGGTCCAAGAGACCCAGTACTTC
TRBJ2-5,16,-,TRBV5-1,TRBD2,CASSLTTSGSSETQYF,TGCGCCAGCAGCTTGACGACTAGCGGGAGTAGCGAGACCCAGTACTTC
TRBJ2-6,15,-,TRBV7-2,-,CASRPTRTGANVLTF,TGTGCCAGCCGTCCAACCCGTACCGGGGCCAACGTCCTGACTTTC
TRBJ2-6,17,-,TRBV30,-,CAWSREAGSSGANVLTF,TGTGCCTGGAGTCGCGAAGCAGGCAGCTCTGGGGCCAACGTCCTGACTTTC
TRBJ1-6,23,-,TRBV21-1,-,CASSKKDFRGLGPRSSYNSPLHF,TGTGCCAGCAGCAAAAAGGACTTTCGGGGTCTCGGTCCGAGGAGTTCCTATAATTCACCCCTCCACTTT
TRBJ2-7,18,few,TRBV9,-,CASSVAPTGIMTPYEQYF,TGTGCCAGCAGCGTAGCTCCCACAGGGATTATGACCCCCTACGAGCAGTACTTC
TRBJ2-7,16,-,TRBV28,-,CASSFRFSDARYEQYF,TGTGCCAGCAGTTTCCGATTCTCTGACGCACGGTACGAGCAGTACTTC
TRBJ1-2,13,-,TRBV6-5,-,CASRIPPREGYTF,TGTGCCAGCAGAATCCCCCCAAGGGAGGGCTACACCTTC
TRBJ1-4,15,-,TRBV5-4,-,CASSPGGERGEKLFF,TGTGCCAGCAGCCCGGGTGGGGAAAGGGGTGAAAAACTGTTTTTT
TRBJ1-2,14,-,TRBV7-9,-,CASSLGVRGDGYTF,TGTGCCAGCAGCTTAGGGGTCAGGGGTGATGGCTACACCTTC
TRBJ2-5,13,-,TRBV5-1,-,CASSLEGWETQYF,TGCGCCAGCAGCTTGGAGGGTTGGGAGACCCAGTACTTC
TRBJ2-7,15,-,TRBV11-2,TRBD2,CASSYGLAGAYEQYF,TGTGCCAGCAGCTACGGACTAGCGGGAGCCTACGAGCAGTACTTC
TRBJ1-1,13,-,TRBV30,-,CAWNRVVNTEAFF,TGTGCCTGGAACAGGGTCGTGAACACTGAAGCTTTCTTT
TRBJ1-2,13,-,TRBV28,TRBD1,CASRWGTENGYTF,TGTGCCAGCAGGTGGGGGACAGAAAATGGCTACACCTTC
TRBJ2-1,17,-,TRBV27,TRBD2,CASSFGTSGSSYNEQFF,TGTGCCAGCAGTTTCGGGACTAGCGGGAGCTCCTACAATGAGCAGTTCTTC
TRBJ1-2,13,-,TRBV7-9,TRBD1,CASSSTGVSGYTF,TGTGCCAGCAGCTCGACAGGGGTTAGTGGCTACACCTTC
TRBJ1-5,15,medium-sized,TRBV19,-,CASSMSSSGDQPQHF,TGTGCCAGTAGTATGTCGTCCAGCGGGGATCAGCCCCAGCATTTT
TRBJ1-1,19,-,TRBV10-1,TRBD1,CASSPGTGYRSTGNTEAFF,TGCGCCAGCAGTCCTGGGACAGGGTATCGTAGCACGGGTAACACTGAAGCTTTCTTT
TRBJ1-2,13,few,TRBV10-1,TRBD1,CASSTGTAYGYTF,TGCGCCAGCAGCACCGGGACAGCTTATGGCTACACCTTC
TRBJ2-5,16,-,TRBV4-2,-,CASSQGGGGLQETQYF,TGTGCCAGCAGCCAAGGTGGTGGCGGACTCCAAGAGACCCAGTACTTC
TRBJ2-5,18,-,TRBV6-7,-,CASSYETSETFGQETQYF,TGTGCCAGCAGTTACGAAACTAGTGAAACGTTCGGACAAGAGACCCAGTACTTC
TRBJ2-5,14,-,TRBV5-4,TRBD2,CASSSRDYQETQYF,TGTGCCAGCAGCAGCCGGGACTATCAAGAGACCCAGTACTTC
TRBJ1-5,11,medium-sized,TRBV5-3,-,CARSTDQPQHF,TGTGCCAGAAGCACCGATCAGCCCCAGCATTTT